This T cell receptor (beta chain) was sequenced for a study of blood T cell repertoires in COVID-19. At the level of the study: Acute and convalescent COVID-19 specimens originated in the United States, Italy and Spain. In each case, the material was cDNA or gDNA derived from T cells, B-cell-depleted T cells, or PBMCs.

In the original workflow: Quantification of nucleated cells was approximated via reference gene primer amplification. This table comes from immunoSEQ multiplex PCR, and its TCRdb copy is limited to in-frame clones, with some not included. V, J and clone size reflect that table, while D and trimming were determined from the DNA. The sample includes roughly 220,000 clones, 80% to 90% of them seen just once. Sample: peripheral blood. This sequence was found in a man aged 25-45 years with active or convalescent COVID-19.

The CDR3 nucleotides are TGTGCCAGCAGCCCAAGGGGATCGTCATGGGAGACCCAGTACTTC. It codes for CASSPRGSSWETQYF. The chain uses TRBV6-2 or TRBV6-3 and TRBJ2-5; D might be TRBD1 (5 bases). Trimming stripped 6 bases from V and 5 bases from J, with 19 bases between. The CDR3 is made up of 15 amino acids. The germline V gene has CDR1 MNHEY and CDR2 SVGEGT.